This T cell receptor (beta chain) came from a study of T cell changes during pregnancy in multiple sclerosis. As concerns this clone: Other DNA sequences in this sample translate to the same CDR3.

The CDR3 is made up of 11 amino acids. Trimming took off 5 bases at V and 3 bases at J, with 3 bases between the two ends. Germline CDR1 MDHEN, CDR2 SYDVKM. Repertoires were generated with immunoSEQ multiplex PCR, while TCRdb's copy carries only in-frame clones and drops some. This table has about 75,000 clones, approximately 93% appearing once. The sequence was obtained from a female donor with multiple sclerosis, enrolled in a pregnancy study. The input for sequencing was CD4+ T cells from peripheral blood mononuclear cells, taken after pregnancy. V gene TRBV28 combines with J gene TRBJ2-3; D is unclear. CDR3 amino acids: CASSTTDTQYF. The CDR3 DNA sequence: TGTGCCAGCAGTACAACAGATACGCAGTATTTT.